This TCR beta chain derives from a study of blood T cell repertoires in COVID-19 (dated by TCRdb to between 2020 and 2021). A note on the overall study: The collaborator samples originated in the United States, Italy and Spain and spanned the acute and convalescent phases of COVID-19. The prospective study material was composed of cDNA or gDNA derived from T cells, B-cell-depleted T cells, or PBMCs. Subjects who had been exposed to COVID-19, were actively infected with it, or had recovered from it provided the deeply sampled blood TCRbeta repertoires that made up the dataset. The repertoires were released in a freely available public database intended as a resource for research on the immune response to SARS-CoV-2. The samples were drawn from the first 160 participants of the ongoing ImmuneRACE study and from 1,254 subjects provided by 6 global collaborators. Nearly every sample came with metadata listing a de-identified subject ID, COVID-19 status, age in years and sex. Where available, HLA class I and class II types were obtained from metadata supplied by the sample provider rather than from assay-based typing. Results and caveats for the whole study, not just this receptor: How much clinical and demographic metadata was included differed by source and by participant, and the metadata was provided uncurated.

The collaborating institutions used their own protocols to collect whole blood in K2EDTA tubes. Collaborator samples were shipped for TCRbeta analysis as frozen whole blood, isolated PBMCs, or DNA extracted from either sample type. A note on this clone: Its antigen has not been determined. No much larger clone exists at a distance of one base, and base qualities are not known.

The immunoSEQ Assay, a bias-controlled multiplex PCR, was used to amplify TCRbeta CDR3 regions from genomic DNA. In the paper's pipeline: The number of nucleated cells in each sample was estimated by amplification of reference gene primers within the assay. To quantify the absolute abundance of each unique TCRbeta CDR3 rearrangement, sequence reads were collapsed and filtered. For each sample, productive Simpson clonality was calculated as the square root of Simpson's diversity index over productive rearrangements. TCRdb carries this immuneACCESS record with in-frame sequences only. Its versions omit some clonotypes, under half of them owing to an unresolved V gene in the studies checked, with the rest unexplained. That table is the source of V, J and clone size, and D and trimming were worked out from the DNA. The sample table holds roughly 100,000 clones, of which approximately 88% were seen once. The top ten constitute roughly 29% of the sample.

Germline trimming amounts to 3 bases on V and 4 bases on J, with 5 as the count of junction bases outside the gene matches. From a lookup of the germline V gene, CDR1 and CDR2 are MNHNS and SASEGT. The CDR3 sequence holds 16 residues, the cysteine and phenylalanine included. CDR3 DNA only is kept here, 48 bases in frame from base 1. Sequencing used peripheral blood. The chain was built from TRBV6-1 and TRBJ2-1, and 11 bases in between align with TRBD2. The TCR comes from a man in his 60s with acute or convalescent COVID-19. The CDR3 protein: CASSDSGRAQYNEQFF. The sequenced DNA is TGTGCCAGCAGTGATAGCGGGAGGGCCCAATACAATGAGCAGTTCTTC.